What follows are 10 T cell receptor beta chains derived from one specimen sequenced in a study of blood T cell repertoires in COVID-19. Produced via immunoSEQ multiplex PCR; TCRdb's table is partial and in-frame only. The table has approximately 240,000 clones, more than 80% seen once. Specimen: peripheral blood. These receptors came from a woman aged 25 to 45 with COVID-19, enrolled during active disease.

The chain links TRBV5-5 to TRBJ2-1, with 11 bases aligning to TRBD2. J gave up 0 bases and V 0 bases, and 2 bases lay outside the gene matches. Germline CDR1 SGHKS, CDR2 YYEKEE (reference sequence). This CDR3 has 17 amino acids. CDR3: CASSLASGGSSYNEQFF. CDR3 DNA: TGTGCCAGCAGCTTGGCTAGCGGGGGGAGCTCCTACAATGAGCAGTTCTTC.

The CDR3 DNA sequence: TGTGCCAGCAGCTCCTTCTCCTACGAGCAGTACTTC. Protein sequence: CASSSFSYEQYF. The rearrangement uses TRBV7-8 and TRBJ2-7; no firm D call. The CDR3 consists of 12 residues. CDR1 is SGHVS and CDR2 is FQNEAQ in the germline V gene. Trimming removed 4 bases at V and 0 bases at J, with 4 bases between.

This clone was observed once. The CDR3 bases are TGTGCCAGTAGTATAGGGCCGGAGCAGGGGGCGCGGCCCCAGCAGCCCCAGCATTTT. It translates to CASSIGPEQGARPQQPQHF. The chain employs TRBV19 and TRBJ1-5; 8 nucleotides line up with TRBD1. After removal of 1 base from V and 7 bases from J, the junction contained 18 bases not matched to a gene. Germline V gene data show CDR1 as LNHDA and CDR2 as SQIVND (reference sequence). CDR3 length: 19 residues. Full variable domain (remainder filled in from reference TRBV19 and TRBJ1-5): DGGITQSPKYLFRKEGQNVTLSCEQNLNHDAMYWYRQDPGQGLRLIYYSQIVNDFQKGDIAEGYSVSREKKESFPLTVTSAQKNPTAFYLCASSIGPEQGARPQQPQHFGDGTRLSIL.

The V call is TRBV14, the J call TRBJ1-3; the D gene is possibly TRBD1 (6 bases). This CDR3 spans 14 amino acids. The V end was cut by 3 bases, the J end by 2 bases, with 8 bases between. Germline values: CDR1 SGHDN, CDR2 FVKESK. CDR3 region: CASSHPGAGNTIYF. The CDR3 DNA reads as TGTGCCAGCAGCCACCCAGGGGCTGGAAACACCATATATTTT.

The gene calls are TRBV27 and TRBJ2-2; D is ambiguous. The V end was cut by 5 bases, the J end by 0 bases, with 4 bases between. The CDR3 has 13 residues. The V gene's germline CDR1 is MNHEY and CDR2 SMNVEV (reference sequence). The CDR3 sequence is CASSPTNTGELFF. The CDR3 DNA follows: TGTGCCAGCAGTCCAACGAACACCGGGGAGCTGTTTTTT.

The chain joins TRBV7-2 to TRBJ1-5, with TRBD1 matching 8 bases. The ends lost 5 bases at V and 0 bases at J; junction bases unmatched: 6. Germline CDR1 is SGHTA and CDR2 is FQGNSA. The CDR3 totals 16 residues. The CDR3 region has the DNA TGTGCCAGCAGCCTACAGACAGGGGTTAGCAATCAGCCCCAGCATTTT. Translation gives CASSLQTGVSNQPQHF.

The chain carries TRBV7-2 and TRBJ2-7; TRBD1 aligns across 7 bases. J was trimmed by 5 bases and V by 1 base; bases with no gene match: 2. CDR3 size: 13 residues. Germline-derived CDR1 and CDR2 are SGHTA and FQGNSA. The CDR3 sequence: CASSLDRGDEQYF. The CDR3 DNA reads as TGTGCCAGCAGCTTAGACAGGGGAGACGAGCAGTACTTC.

The chain has TRBV6-5 and TRBJ2-7; 12 nucleotides match TRBD1. Germline CDR1 MNHEY, CDR2 SVGAGI. The CDR3 totals 13 residues. After removal of 6 bases from V and 11 bases from J, the junction contained 8 bases not matched to a gene. The CDR3 sequence is CASRPGQGAVKYF. The CDR3 nucleotides read TGTGCCAGCAGGCCGGGACAGGGGGCGGTGAAGTACTTC.

The rearrangement links TRBV10-2 to TRBJ2-3; D may be TRBD2 (5 bases). V lost 4 bases to trimming and J lost 1 base, with 12 bases between them. There are 15 residues in the CDR3. Germline V CDR1 and CDR2: WSHSY, SAAADI. The CDR3 loop is CASSAGNRGTDTQYF. CDR3 bases: TGCGCCAGCAGTGCGGGAAATAGGGGCACAGATACGCAGTATTTT.

CDR3 residues: CASSLPTSGGAPEFF. The DNA for the CDR3 is TGTGCCAGCAGTCTCCCGACTAGCGGGGGGGCCCCCGAGTTCTTC. V is TRBV27 and J is TRBJ2-1, with 14 bases identical to TRBD2. V lost 5 bases, J lost 14 bases, and 11 bases stayed unmatched. This CDR3 has 15 amino acids. CDR1 and CDR2 from the germline V gene are MNHEY and SMNVEV (reference sequence).